This T cell receptor beta chain was found in a study of T cell responses to AZD1222 COVID-19 vaccine. Study-wide results and caveats: No repertoire was sampled before or during the peak T cell response, only after it. Nearly half of the spike-specific TCRs reportedly recognize variant regions that carry no mutations.

In this sample, this clone turned up a few times. The antigen is undetermined. Looked up from germline, CDR1 is MNHEY and CDR2 is SVGAGI. The CDR3 runs to 12 residues. The V end was cut by 6 bases, the J end by 8 bases, with 13 bases between. Sequencing used immunoSEQ multiplex PCR; TCRdb keeps in-frame clones, though not all of them. The sample shows roughly 84,000 clones, around nine tenths of them seen only once. This receptor was taken from an adult who received the AZD1222 COVID-19 vaccine. The specimen was peripheral blood, collected 28 days after the second AZD1222 dose. V gene TRBV6-5 combines with J gene TRBJ1-2; D ambiguous. Here the CDR3 reads CASSRPERGYTF. The CDR3 DNA reads as TGTGCCAGCAGCCGCCCGGAGAGGGGCTACACCTTC.